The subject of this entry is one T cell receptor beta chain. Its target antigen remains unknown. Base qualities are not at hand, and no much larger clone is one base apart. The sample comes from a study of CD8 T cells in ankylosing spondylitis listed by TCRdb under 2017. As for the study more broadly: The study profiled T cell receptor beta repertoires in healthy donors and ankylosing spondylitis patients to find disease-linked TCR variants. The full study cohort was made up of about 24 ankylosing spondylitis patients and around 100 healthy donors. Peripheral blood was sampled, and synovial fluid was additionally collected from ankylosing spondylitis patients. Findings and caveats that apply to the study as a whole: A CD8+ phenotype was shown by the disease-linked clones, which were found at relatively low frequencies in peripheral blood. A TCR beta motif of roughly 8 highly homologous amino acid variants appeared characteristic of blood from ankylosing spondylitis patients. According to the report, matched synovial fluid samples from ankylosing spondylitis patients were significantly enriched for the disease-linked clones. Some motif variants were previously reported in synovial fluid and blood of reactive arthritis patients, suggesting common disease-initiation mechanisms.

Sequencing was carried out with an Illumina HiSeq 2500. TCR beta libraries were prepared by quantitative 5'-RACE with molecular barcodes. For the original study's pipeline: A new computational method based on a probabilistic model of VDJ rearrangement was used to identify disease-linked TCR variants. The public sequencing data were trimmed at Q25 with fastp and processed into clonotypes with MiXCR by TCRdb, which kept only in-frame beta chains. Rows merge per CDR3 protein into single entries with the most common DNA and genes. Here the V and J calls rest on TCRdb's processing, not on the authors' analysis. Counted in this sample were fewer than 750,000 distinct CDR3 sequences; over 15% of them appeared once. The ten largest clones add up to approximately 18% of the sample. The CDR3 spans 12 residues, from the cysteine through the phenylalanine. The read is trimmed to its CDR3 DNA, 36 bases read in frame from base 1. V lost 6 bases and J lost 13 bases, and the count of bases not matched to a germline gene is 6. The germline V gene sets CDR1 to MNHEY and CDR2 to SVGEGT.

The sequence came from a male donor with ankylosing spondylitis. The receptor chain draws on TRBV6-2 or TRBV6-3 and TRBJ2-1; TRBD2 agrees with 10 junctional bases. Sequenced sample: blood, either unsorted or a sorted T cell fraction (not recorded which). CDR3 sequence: CASRSTSGTQFF. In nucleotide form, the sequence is TGTGCCAGCAGGTCCACTAGCGGGACTCAGTTCTTC.